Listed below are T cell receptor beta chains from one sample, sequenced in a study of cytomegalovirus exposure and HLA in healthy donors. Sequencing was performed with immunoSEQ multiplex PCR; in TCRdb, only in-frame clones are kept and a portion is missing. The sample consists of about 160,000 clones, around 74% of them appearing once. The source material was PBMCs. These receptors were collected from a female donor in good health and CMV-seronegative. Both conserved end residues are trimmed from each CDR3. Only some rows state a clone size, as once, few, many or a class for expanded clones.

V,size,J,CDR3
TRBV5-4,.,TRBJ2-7,ASTRLSSGIFEQY
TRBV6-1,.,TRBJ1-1,ASSEAGGTAEAF
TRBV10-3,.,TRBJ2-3,AIGTGEFADTQY
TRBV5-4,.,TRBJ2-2,ASSPPGIAGGRTGELF
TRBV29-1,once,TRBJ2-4,SVGGGLVKNSQY
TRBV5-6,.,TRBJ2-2,ASSLVLNRILPMELF
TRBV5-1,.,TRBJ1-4,ASSLDSAGANEKLF
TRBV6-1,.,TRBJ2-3,ASRLAGGPPDTQY
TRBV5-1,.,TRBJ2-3,ASSLVGAGQDTDTQY
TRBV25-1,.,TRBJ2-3,ASSEWWAAGGADTQY
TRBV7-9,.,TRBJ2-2,ASSLGGRATGELF
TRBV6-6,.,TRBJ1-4,ASSSPGGGEKLF